Sequencing of this T cell receptor beta chain was carried out in a study of T cell responses to AZD1222 COVID-19 vaccine. This table comes from immunoSEQ multiplex PCR, and its TCRdb copy is limited to in-frame clones, with some not included. Of about 130,000 clones listed, 80% to 95% are singletons. Trimming cost V 4 bases and J 3 bases, with 10 bases left between them. This CDR3 comprises 15 residues. CDR1 is MNHEY and CDR2 is SVGAGI in the germline V gene. This receptor was taken from an adult who received the AZD1222 COVID-19 vaccine. The specimen comprised peripheral blood, sampled 28 days after the second AZD1222 dose. The rearrangement links TRBV6-5 to TRBJ1-6; no definite D call. The CDR3 DNA sequence: TGTGCCAGCAGTTTTGTCAGCTTCTATAATTCACCCCTCCACTTT. This codes for CASSFVSFYNSPLHF.